This T cell receptor beta chain was profiled in a study of OX40 agonist ivuxolimab in advanced cancers. Turning to the study itself: Ivuxolimab, an agonistic anti-OX40 (CD134) antibody, was given to patients. With a range of 23 to 79, age averaged about 58 years, and approximately 83% were male. Findings and caveats of the study: Some nonresponders additionally presented with little normalized T-cell clonal expansion.

This CDR3 is built from 14 residues. Germline V gene data show CDR1 as LNHDA and CDR2 as SQIVND (reference sequence). Regarding this clone: The antigen remains undetermined. At one of its ends the junction is not consistent with the germline gene, which may arise from a read error.

TCRdb keeps only in-frame clones here, not all; method: immunoSEQ multiplex PCR. The sample includes 70,000 or so clones, around 87% seen only once; the top ten take roughly 1.3%. The V and J genes are TRBV19 and TRBJ2-2; the D gene could be TRBD1 or TRBD2 (5 bases each). Sample: CD4+ or CD8+ T cells sorted from blood, taken in a trial of the OX40 agonist ivuxolimab. The TCR originated in an adult with an advanced solid tumor such as melanoma, head and neck, liver or kidney cancer. The CDR3 DNA reads TGTGCCAGTAGTGTAGAGGGGATCACCGGGGAGCTGTTTTTT. Protein sequence: CASSVEGITGELFF.